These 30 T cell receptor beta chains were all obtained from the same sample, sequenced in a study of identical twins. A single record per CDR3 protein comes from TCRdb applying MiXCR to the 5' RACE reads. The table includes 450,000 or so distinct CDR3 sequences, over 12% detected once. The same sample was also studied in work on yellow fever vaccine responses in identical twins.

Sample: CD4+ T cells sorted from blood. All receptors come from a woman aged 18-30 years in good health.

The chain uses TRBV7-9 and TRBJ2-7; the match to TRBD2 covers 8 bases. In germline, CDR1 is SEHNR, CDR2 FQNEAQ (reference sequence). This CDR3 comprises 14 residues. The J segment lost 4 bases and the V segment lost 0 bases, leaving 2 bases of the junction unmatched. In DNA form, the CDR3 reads TGTGCCAGCAGCTTAGCGGGACTAGGATACGAGCAGTACTTC. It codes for CASSLAGLGYEQYF.

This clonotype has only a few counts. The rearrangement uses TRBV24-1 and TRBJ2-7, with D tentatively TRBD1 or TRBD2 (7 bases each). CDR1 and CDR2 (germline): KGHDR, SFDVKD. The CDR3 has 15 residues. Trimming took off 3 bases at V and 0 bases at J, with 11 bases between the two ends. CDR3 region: CATSDAGDSSYEQYF. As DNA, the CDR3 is TGTGCCACCAGTGATGCGGGGGACAGCTCCTACGAGCAGTACTTC.

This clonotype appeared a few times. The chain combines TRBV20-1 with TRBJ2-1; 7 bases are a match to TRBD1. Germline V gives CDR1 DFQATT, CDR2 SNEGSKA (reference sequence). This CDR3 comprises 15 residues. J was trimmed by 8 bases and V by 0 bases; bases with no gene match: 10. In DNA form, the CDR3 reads TGCAGTGCTAGAGATATAAGGGGGCTACTCTATGAGCAGTTCTTC. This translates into CSARDIRGLLYEQFF.

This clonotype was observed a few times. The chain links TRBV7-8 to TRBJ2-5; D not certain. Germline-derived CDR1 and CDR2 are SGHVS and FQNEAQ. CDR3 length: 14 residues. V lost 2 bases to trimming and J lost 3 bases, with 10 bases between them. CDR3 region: CASSLLDPKETQYF. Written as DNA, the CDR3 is TGTGCCAGCAGCTTACTCGACCCTAAAGAGACCCAGTACTTC.

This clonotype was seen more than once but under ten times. The CDR3 protein is CASSQSPRVNEQFF. Here the CDR3 DNA reads TGTGCCAGCAGCCAGTCGCCGCGGGTCAATGAGCAGTTCTTC. This chain connects TRBV14 to TRBJ2-1, with a possible D match to TRBD2 (5 bases). CDR1 and CDR2 from the germline V gene are SGHDN and FVKESK. The V end lost 3 bases, the J end lost 6 bases, and 12 bases lay between the germline ends. The CDR3 covers 14 residues.

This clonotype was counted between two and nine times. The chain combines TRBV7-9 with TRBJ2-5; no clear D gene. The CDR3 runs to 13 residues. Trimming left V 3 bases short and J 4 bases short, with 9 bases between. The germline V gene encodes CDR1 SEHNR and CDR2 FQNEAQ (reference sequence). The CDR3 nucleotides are TGTGCCAGCAGCTTCGGGTGGGGAGAGACCCAGTACTTC. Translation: CASSFGWGETQYF.

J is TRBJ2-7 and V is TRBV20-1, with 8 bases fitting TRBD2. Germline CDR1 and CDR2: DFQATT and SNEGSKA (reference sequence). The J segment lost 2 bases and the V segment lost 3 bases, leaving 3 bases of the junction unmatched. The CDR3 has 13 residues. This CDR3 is CSARWRGAYEQYF. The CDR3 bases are TGCAGTGCTAGGTGGCGGGGGGCCTACGAGCAGTACTTC.

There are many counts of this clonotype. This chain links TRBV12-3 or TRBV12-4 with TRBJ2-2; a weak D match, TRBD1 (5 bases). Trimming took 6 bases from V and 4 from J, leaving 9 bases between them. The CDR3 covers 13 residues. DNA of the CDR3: TGTGCCAGCAGCCGCAGGGCCACCGGGGAGCTGTTTTTT. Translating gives CASSRRATGELFF.

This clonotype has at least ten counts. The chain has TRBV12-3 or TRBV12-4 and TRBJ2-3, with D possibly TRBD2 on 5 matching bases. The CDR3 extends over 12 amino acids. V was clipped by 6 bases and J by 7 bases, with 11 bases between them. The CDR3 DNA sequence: TGTGCCAGCAGCACCACTAGTTATACGCAGTATTTT. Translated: CASSTTSYTQYF.

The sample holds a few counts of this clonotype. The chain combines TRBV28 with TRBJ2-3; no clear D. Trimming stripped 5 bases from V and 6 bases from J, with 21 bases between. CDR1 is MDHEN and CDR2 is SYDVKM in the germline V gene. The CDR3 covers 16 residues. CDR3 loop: CASSPAHRTGGDTQYF. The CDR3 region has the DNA TGTGCCAGCAGTCCCGCCCACCGGACGGGTGGGGATACGCAGTATTTT.

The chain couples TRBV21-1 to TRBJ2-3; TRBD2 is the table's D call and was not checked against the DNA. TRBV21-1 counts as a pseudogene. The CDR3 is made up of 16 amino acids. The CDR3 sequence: CASSKKLAGAPDTQYF. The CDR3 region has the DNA TGTGCCAGCAGCAAAAAGCTAGCGGGAGCCCCAGATACGCAGTATTTT.

The CDR3 DNA reads as TGTGCCAGCAGTGCTAATATCCGCACGGGAGATACGCAGTATTTT. Its protein is CASSANIRTGDTQYF. The rearrangement joins TRBV28 to TRBJ2-3; D not certain. This CDR3 comprises 15 residues. The ends were cut back, 5 bases at V and 5 bases at J, with 17 bases in the middle. CDR1 is MDHEN and CDR2 is SYDVKM in the germline V gene.

The chain's CDR3 is CASSQGGGQGATDTQYF. CDR3 nucleotides: TGTGCCAGCAGCCAGGGGGGGGGACAGGGGGCAACAGATACGCAGTATTTT. V and J are TRBV12-3 or TRBV12-4 and TRBJ2-3, with TRBD1 matching over 12 bases. The V gene end was trimmed by 6 bases and the J gene end by 3 bases; junction bases not matched to a gene: 10. CDR3 size: 17 residues.

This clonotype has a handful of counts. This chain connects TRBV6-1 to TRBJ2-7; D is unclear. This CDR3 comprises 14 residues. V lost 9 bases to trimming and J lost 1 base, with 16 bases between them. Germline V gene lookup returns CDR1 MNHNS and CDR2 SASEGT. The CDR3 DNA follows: TGTGCCAGTATATACGACTGGCGATCCTACGAGCAGTACTTC. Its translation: CASIYDWRSYEQYF.

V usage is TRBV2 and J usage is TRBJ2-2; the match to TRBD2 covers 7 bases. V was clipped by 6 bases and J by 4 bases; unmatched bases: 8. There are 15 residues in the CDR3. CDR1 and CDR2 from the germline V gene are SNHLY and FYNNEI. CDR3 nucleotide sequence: TGTGCCAGCAGCGGAATCGGGGGGATCACCGGGGAGCTGTTTTTT. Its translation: CASSGIGGITGELFF.

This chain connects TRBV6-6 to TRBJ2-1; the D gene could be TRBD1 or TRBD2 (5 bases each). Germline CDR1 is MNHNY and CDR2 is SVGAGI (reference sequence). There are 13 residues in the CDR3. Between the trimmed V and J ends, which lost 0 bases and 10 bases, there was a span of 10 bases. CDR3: CASSYSGASEQFF. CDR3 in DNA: TGTGCCAGCAGTTACTCCGGGGCTTCGGAGCAGTTCTTC.

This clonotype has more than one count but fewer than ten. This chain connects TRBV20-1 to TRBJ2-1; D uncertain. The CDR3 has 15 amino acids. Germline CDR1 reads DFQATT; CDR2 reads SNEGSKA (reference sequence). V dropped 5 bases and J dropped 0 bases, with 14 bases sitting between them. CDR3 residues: CSAHPTESSYNEQFF. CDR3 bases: TGCAGTGCTCACCCTACAGAGAGCTCCTACAATGAGCAGTTCTTC.

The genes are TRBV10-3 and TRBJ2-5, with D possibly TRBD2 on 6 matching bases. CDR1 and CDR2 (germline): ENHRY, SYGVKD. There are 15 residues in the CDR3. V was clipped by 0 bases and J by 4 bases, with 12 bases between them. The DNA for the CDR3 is TGTGCCATCAGTGAGTCAAGAGGGGAGGTAGAGACCCAGTACTTC. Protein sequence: CAISESRGEVETQYF.

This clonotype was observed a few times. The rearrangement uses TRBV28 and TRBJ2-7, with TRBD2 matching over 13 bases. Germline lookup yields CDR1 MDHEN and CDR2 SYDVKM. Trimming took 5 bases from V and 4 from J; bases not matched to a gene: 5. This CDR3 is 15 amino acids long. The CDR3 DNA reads TGTGCCAGCAGTATCTTACTAGCGGGGGGGTACGAGCAGTACTTC. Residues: CASSILLAGGYEQYF.

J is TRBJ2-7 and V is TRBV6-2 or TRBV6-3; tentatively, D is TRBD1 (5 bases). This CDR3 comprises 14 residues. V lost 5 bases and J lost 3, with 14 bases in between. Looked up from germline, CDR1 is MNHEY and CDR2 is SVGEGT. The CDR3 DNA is TGTGCCAGCAGTCCGACAGCCTTGATCTACGAGCAGTACTTC. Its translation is CASSPTALIYEQYF.

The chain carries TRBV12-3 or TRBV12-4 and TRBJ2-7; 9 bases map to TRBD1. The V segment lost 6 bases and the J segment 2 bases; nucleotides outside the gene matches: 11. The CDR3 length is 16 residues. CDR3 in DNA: TGTGCCAGCAGCCTAAATGACAGGGGGAGACCCTACGAGCAGTACTTC. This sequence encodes CASSLNDRGRPYEQYF.

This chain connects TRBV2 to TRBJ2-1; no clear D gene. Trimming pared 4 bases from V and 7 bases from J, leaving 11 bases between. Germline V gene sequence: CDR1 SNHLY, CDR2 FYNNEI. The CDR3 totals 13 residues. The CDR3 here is CASSAANYNEQFF. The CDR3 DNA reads TGTGCCAGCAGTGCCGCTAACTATAATGAGCAGTTCTTC.

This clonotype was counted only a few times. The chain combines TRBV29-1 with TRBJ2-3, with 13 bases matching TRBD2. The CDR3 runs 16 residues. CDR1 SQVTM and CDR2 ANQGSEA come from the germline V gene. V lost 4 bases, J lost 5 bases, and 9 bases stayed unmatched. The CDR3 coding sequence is TGCAGCGTTGGGACTAGCGGGGGCGCCCAGGGAGATACGCAGTATTTT. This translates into CSVGTSGGAQGDTQYF.

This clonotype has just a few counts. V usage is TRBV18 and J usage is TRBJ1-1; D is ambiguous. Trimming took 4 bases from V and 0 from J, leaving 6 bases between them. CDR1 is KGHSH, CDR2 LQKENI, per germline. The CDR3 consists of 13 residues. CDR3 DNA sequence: TGTGCCAGCTCACGATCGGTGAACACTGAAGCTTTCTTT. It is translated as CASSRSVNTEAFF. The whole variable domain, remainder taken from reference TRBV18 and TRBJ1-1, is NAGVMQNPRHLVRRRGQEARLRCSPMKGHSHVYWYRQLPEEGLKFMVYLQKENIIDESGMPKERFSAEFPKEGPSILRIQQVVRGDSAAYFCASSRSVNTEAFFGQGTRLTVV.

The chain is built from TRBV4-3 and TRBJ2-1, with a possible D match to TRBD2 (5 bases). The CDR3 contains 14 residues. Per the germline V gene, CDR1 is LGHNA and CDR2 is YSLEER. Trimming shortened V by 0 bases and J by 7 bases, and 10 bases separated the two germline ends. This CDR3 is CASSQEMGGNEQFF. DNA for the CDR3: TGCGCCAGCAGCCAAGAAATGGGCGGGAATGAGCAGTTCTTC.

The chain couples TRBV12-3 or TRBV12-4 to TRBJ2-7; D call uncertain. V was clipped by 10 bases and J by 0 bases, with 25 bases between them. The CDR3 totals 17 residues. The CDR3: CAITLLGSTASSYEQYF. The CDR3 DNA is TGTGCCATCACCCTATTAGGGTCCACCGCTAGCTCCTACGAGCAGTACTTC.

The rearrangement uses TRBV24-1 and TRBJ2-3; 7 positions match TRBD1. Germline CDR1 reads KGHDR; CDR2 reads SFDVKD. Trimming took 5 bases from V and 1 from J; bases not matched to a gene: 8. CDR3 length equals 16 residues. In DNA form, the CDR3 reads TGTGCCACCAGTGTCCTGAGACAGGGAGGCACAGATACGCAGTATTTT. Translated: CATSVLRQGGTDTQYF.

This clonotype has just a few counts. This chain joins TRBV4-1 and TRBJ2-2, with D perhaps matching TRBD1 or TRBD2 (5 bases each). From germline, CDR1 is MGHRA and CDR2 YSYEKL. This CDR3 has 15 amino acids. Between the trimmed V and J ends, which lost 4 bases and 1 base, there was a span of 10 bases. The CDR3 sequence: CASSLRDENTGELFF. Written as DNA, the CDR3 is TGCGCCAGCAGCCTCAGGGACGAGAACACCGGGGAGCTGTTTTTT.

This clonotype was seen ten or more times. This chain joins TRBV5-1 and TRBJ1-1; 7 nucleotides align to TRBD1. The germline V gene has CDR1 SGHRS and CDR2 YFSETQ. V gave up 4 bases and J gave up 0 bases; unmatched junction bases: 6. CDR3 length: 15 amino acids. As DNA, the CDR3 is TGCGCCAGCAGCCTTCGGACAGGAATGAACACTGAAGCTTTCTTT. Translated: CASSLRTGMNTEAFF.

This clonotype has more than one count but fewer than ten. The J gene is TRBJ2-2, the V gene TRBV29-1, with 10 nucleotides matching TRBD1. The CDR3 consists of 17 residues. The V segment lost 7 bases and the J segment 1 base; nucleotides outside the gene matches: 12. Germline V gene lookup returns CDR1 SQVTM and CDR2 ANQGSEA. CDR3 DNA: TGCAGCGCCAGTGACAGGGGGCGCGGCGGGAACACCGGGGAGCTGTTTTTT. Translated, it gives CSASDRGRGGNTGELFF.